Described below is a single T cell receptor (beta chain) sequence and its context. The method was immunoSEQ multiplex PCR; TCRdb's version includes in-frame clones alone and lacks a portion of them. The table shows about 340,000 clones, with 80% to 90% occurring only once. This sample is part of a study of blood T cell repertoires in COVID-19. Cohorts were determined from participant-reported clinical history. Sequences were obtained from PBMCs or T cells enriched from blood (not recorded which). The receptor's source is a woman between 40 and 55 years old with acute COVID-19.

The CDR3 DNA reads as TGTGCCAGCTCAAAGACAGGAGTCCCTTACGAGCAGTACTTC. Protein sequence: CASSKTGVPYEQYF. The rearrangement joins TRBV18 to TRBJ2-7; maybe TRBD1 (6 bases). The germline CDR1 and CDR2 sequences are KGHSH and LQKENI. The germline V and J ends were trimmed by 5 bases and 4 bases, with 15 bases remaining between them. The CDR3 spans 14 residues.